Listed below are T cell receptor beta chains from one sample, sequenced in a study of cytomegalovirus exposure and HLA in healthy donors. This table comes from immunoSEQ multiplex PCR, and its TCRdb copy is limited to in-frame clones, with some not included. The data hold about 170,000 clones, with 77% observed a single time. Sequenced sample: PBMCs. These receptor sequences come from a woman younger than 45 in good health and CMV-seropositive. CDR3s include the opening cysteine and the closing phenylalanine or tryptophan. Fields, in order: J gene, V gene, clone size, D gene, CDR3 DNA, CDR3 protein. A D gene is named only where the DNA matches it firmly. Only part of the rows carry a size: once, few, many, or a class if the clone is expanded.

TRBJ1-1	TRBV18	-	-	TGTGCCAGCTCACCATCTAGTTCGGGACTCCTCAACACTGAAGCTTTCTTT	CASSPSSSGLLNTEAFF
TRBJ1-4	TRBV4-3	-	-	TGCGCCAGCAGCCCCAGTGGGGGGGCAACTAATGAAAAACTGTTTTTT	CASSPSGGATNEKLFF
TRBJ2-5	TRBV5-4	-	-	TGTGCCAGCACCTCATATTACGGGACCCAGTACTTC	CASTSYYGTQYF
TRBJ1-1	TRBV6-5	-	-	TGTGCCAGCAGAAAGACCGGGATACTCACTGAAGCTTTCTTT	CASRKTGILTEAFF
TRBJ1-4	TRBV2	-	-	TGTGCCAGTAGACGGGTTAATGAAAAACTGTTTTTT	CASRRVNEKLFF
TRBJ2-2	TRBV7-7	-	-	TGTGCCAGCAGCTTGGGGGGGGCAGGAACCGGGGAGCTGTTTTTT	CASSLGGAGTGELFF
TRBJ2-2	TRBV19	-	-	TGTGCCAGTAGTGCCAACACGGGAACCGGGGAGCTGTTTTTT	CASSANTGTGELFF
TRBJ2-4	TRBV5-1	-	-	TGCGCCAGCAGCTCGGAGGCGTCGGGAGCAAACATTCAGTACTTC	CASSSEASGANIQYF
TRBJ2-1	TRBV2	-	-	TGTGCCAGCAGTGAAGGTCCCGGGACTGTCAATGAGCAGTTCTTC	CASSEGPGTVNEQFF
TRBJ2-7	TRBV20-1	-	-	TGCAGTGCTAGCGTCTTCGAGCAGTACTTC	CSASVFEQYF
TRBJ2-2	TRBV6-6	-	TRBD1	TGTGCCAGCAGCTCGGTAGGGGGCATCGGGGAGCTGTTTTTT	CASSSVGGIGELFF
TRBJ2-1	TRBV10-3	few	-	TGTGCCATCAGTGAGTCTGGGGGCCCCTACAATGAGCAGTTCTTC	CAISESGGPYNEQFF
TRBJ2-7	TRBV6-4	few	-	TGTGCCAGCAGTGGCCCGGCGGCGGGGTCGAGCTACGAGCAGTACTTC	CASSGPAAGSSYEQYF
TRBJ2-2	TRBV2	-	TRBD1	TGTGCCAGCTTGGACAGGGGGCACACCGGGGAGCTGTTTTTT	CASLDRGHTGELFF
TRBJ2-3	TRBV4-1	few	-	TGCGCCAGCAGCCCCCCTGGGAGCCGCAGCACAGATACGCAGTATTTT	CASSPPGSRSTDTQYF
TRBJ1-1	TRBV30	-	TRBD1	TGTGCCTGGAGCGGGACAGGGTATTACACTGAAGCTTTCTTT	CAWSGTGYYTEAFF
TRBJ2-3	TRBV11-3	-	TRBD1	TGTGCCAGCAGCTTAGGAGGGTCCGGGACAGGGGGCACAGATACGCAGTATTTT	CASSLGGSGTGGTDTQYF
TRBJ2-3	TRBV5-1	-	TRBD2	TGCGCCAGCAGCTTGGACCTAGCGGGAGGGCTTAGCACAGATACGCAGTATTTT	CASSLDLAGGLSTDTQYF
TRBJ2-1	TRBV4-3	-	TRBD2	TGCGCCAGCAGCCTCCATCCGGGGCTAGCGGGAGTTGGGAATGAGCAGTTCTTC	CASSLHPGLAGVGNEQFF
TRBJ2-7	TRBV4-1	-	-	TGCGCCAGCAGCCCAGATGTGGGGAGGCCCTACGAGCAGTACTTC	CASSPDVGRPYEQYF
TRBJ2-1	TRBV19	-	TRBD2	TGTGCCAGTAGTATAGGGGTCGGACTAGCGGAACCCTACAATGAGCAGTTCTTC	CASSIGVGLAEPYNEQFF
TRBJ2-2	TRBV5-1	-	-	TGCGCCAGCAGCTTGAACAGGGTCGGTACCGGGGAGCTGTTTTTT	CASSLNRVGTGELFF
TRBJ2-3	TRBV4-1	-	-	TGCGCCAGCAGCCAAGCGATCCAGGGCGAGGTCACAGATACGCAGTATTTT	CASSQAIQGEVTDTQYF
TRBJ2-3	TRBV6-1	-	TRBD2	TGTGCCAGCCTCCTAGCGGGAGCTACAGATACGCAGTATTTT	CASLLAGATDTQYF
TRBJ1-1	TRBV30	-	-	TGTGCCTGGAGGCAGGCCATGAACACTGAAGCTTTCTTT	CAWRQAMNTEAFF